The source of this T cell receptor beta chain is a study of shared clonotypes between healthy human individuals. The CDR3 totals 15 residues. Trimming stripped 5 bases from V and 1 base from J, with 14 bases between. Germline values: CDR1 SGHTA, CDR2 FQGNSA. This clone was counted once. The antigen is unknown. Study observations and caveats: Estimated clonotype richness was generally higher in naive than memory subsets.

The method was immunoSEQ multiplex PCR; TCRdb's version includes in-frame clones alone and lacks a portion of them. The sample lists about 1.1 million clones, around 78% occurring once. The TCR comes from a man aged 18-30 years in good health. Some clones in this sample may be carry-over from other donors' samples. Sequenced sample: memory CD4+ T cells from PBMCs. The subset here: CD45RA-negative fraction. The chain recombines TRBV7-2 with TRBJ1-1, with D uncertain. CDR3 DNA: TGTGCCAGCAGCCCGTTCGACGGCCCGAACACTGAAGCTTTCTTT. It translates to CASSPFDGPNTEAFF. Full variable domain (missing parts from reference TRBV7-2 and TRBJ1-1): GAGVSQSPSNKVTEKGKDVELRCDPISGHTALYWYRQSLGQGLEFLIYFQGNSAPDKSGLPSDRFSAERTGGSVSTLTIQRTQQEDSAVYLCASSPFDGPNTEAFFGQGTRLTVV.